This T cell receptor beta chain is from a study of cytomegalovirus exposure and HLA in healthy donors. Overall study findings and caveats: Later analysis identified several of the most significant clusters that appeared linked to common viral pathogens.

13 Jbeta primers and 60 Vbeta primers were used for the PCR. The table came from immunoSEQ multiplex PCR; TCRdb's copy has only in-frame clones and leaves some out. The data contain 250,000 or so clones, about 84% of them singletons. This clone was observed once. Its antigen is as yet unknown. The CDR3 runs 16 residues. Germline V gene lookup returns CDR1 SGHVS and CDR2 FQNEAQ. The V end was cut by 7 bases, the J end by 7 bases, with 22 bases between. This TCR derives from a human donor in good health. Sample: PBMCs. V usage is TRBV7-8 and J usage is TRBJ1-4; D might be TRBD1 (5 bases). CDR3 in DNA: TGTGCCAGCAACCTAAGAACTGGGGCTACGGGTGAAAAACTGTTTTTT. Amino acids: CASNLRTGATGEKLFF.